This is a list of T cell receptor beta chains from one sample in a study of blood T cell repertoires in COVID-19. This table comes from immunoSEQ multiplex PCR, and its TCRdb copy is limited to in-frame clones, with some not included. Here the sample spans fewer than 500,000 clones, roughly 90% being singletons. Material for sequencing was peripheral blood. The receptors were gathered from a man aged 18 to 35 with COVID-19, enrolled during active disease. Both conserved end residues are part of each CDR3. Each record gives: J gene, V gene, CDR3 protein.

>TRBJ1-6|TRBV6-4
CASSPQGGGISPLHF
>TRBJ2-6|TRBV7-6
CASSLLAGTGLDGANVLTF
>TRBJ2-3|TRBV19
CATRASGSTDTQYF
>TRBJ2-7|TRBV10-1
CASSENRGSSPYEQYF
>TRBJ2-2|TRBV18
CASSRTSGANTGELFF
>TRBJ1-5|TRBV4-1
CASSPTGGLGQPQHF
>TRBJ1-4|TRBV15
CATSSGWTNEKLFF
>TRBJ1-6|TRBV18
CASSPETGMYNSPLHF
>TRBJ1-6|TRBV11-2
CASSPSTESLLHF
>TRBJ2-3|TRBV19
CASSIEGQGDTQYF
>TRBJ2-5|TRBV7-9
CASSSPGQGMETQYF
>TRBJ2-6|TRBV5-4
CAAQEGAVGANVLTF
>TRBJ2-5|TRBV10-3
CAISAGTGSETQYF
>TRBJ1-2|TRBV9
CASTEGVKGGYTF
>TRBJ2-7|TRBV11-2
CASSLGSSGSFEQYF
>TRBJ2-5|TRBV5-1
CASSPWSGQETQYF
>TRBJ2-3|TRBV5-8
CASSLVSDRIDTDTQYF
>TRBJ1-1|TRBV2
CASSVGGMNTEAFF
>TRBJ2-7|TRBV2
CASSRTGSPYEQYF
>TRBJ2-7|TRBV7-2
CASSFLAGGIYEQYF
>TRBJ1-1|TRBV3-1/TRBV3-2
CASSQSSAVRAFF
>TRBJ2-1|TRBV12-3/TRBV12-4
CASSSDSQLFF
>TRBJ1-4|TRBV5-5
CASSLEWAEKLFF
>TRBJ2-2|TRBV3-1/TRBV3-2
CASSQLTSPGELFF
>TRBJ1-1|TRBV6-1
CASSEFYEVYEAFF
>TRBJ2-1|TRBV18
CASSPTGGGLQFF
>TRBJ1-3|TRBV25-1
CASSPLRLRGNTIYF
>TRBJ2-1|TRBV7-9
CASIPTLSGPSYNEQFF
>TRBJ2-2|TRBV4-2
CASSQDSGGAAGELFF
>TRBJ1-4|TRBV19
CASSIQTGNEKLFF
>TRBJ2-7|TRBV30
CAWLSEYEQYF
>TRBJ2-7|TRBV4-1
CASSQEEGTSGLEQYF
>TRBJ2-7|TRBV12-3/TRBV12-4
CASSPNRVHEQYF
>TRBJ2-7|TRBV4-2
CASSQVALFTYEQYF
>TRBJ2-7|TRBV2
CASSPRQGPYEQYF
>TRBJ2-1|TRBV3-1/TRBV3-2
CASSADRGRASWQFF
>TRBJ2-3|TRBV10-3
CAISGTSTDTQYF
>TRBJ1-5|TRBV7-3
CASSESRGQPQHF
>TRBJ1-2|TRBV27
CASSSLGGYGYTF
>TRBJ2-1|TRBV14
CASSPGLAGVFEQFF
>TRBJ2-2|TRBV24-1
CATSGLAGSWRTGELFF
>TRBJ2-1|TRBV12-3/TRBV12-4
CASRLGDEQFF
>TRBJ1-5|TRBV19
CASSPGTRNSNQPQHF
>TRBJ1-2|TRBV7-8
CASSRRGSAIYGYTF